These T cell receptor beta chains were read from a single sample in a study of cytomegalovirus exposure and HLA in healthy donors. The protocol was immunoSEQ multiplex PCR, while the TCRdb copy is restricted to in-frame clones and leaves out a portion. The repertoire holds about 150,000 clones, with more than 70% as singletons. Source material: PBMCs. These receptors all come from a woman in her 40s in good health and CMV-seropositive. The CDR3 runs from the conserved cysteine through the conserved F or W. The D gene is left open where the match is weak. A clone size is listed for some rows: how often the clone was seen (once, few, many), or a class if it is expanded.

clone size,D gene,V gene,J gene,CDR3 length,CDR3 DNA,CDR3 protein
.,.,TRBV7-2,TRBJ1-5,12,TGTGCCAGCAGCTCCTCTTTCCAGGCCCTATTTTTT,CASSSSFQALFF
.,TRBD2,TRBV10-1,TRBJ2-7,14,TGCGCCAGCAGTGAACTAGCGGGAGGGAGCGAGCAGTACTTC,CASSELAGGSEQYF
.,.,TRBV7-9,TRBJ2-6,17,TGTGCCAGCAGATTAGCCCCGGCGGGTAACGGGGCCAACGTCCTGACTTTC,CASRLAPAGNGANVLTF
few,TRBD1,TRBV15,TRBJ2-1,15,TGTGCCACCAGCAGGAGGACAGGGGTGTACAATGAGCAGTTCTTC,CATSRRTGVYNEQFF
few,TRBD2,TRBV6-1,TRBJ2-1,15,TGTGCCAGCAGGACCGGGACTAGCGATGCTAATGAGCAGTTCTTC,CASRTGTSDANEQFF
few,TRBD1,TRBV9,TRBJ1-2,13,TGTGCCAGCAGCGTAGTACAGGGGGAAGGCTACACCTTC,CASSVVQGEGYTF
.,.,TRBV30,TRBJ2-2,14,TGTGCCTTGGGGGGAGGCGGGGTAACCGGGGAGCTGTTTTTT,CALGGGGVTGELFF
.,TRBD1,TRBV5-1,TRBJ2-7,15,TGCGCCAGCAGTTCGACCGGGACAGGGGGTGGCGAGCAGTACTTC,CASSSTGTGGGEQYF
.,TRBD2,TRBV7-7,TRBJ2-1,16,TGTGCCAGCAGCCTCGACCCAGCGGGAGGGTCAAATGAGCAGTTCTTC,CASSLDPAGGSNEQFF
once,.,TRBV6-5,TRBJ1-2,15,TGTGCCAGCAGTACCCCGACCAGGGCTAACTATGGCTACACCTTC,CASSTPTRANYGYTF
.,TRBD1,TRBV28,TRBJ1-1,13,TGTGCCAGCAGGGGACAGCCGTACACTGAAGCTTTCTTT,CASRGQPYTEAFF
.,TRBD1,TRBV2,TRBJ2-7,14,TGTGCCAGCAGAGGAGGGACAGGGCCCTACGAGCAGTACTTC,CASRGGTGPYEQYF
few,.,TRBV7-9,TRBJ2-5,11,TGTGCCAGCAGCCCCGGGGGGACCCAGTACTTC,CASSPGGTQYF
.,.,TRBV5-1,TRBJ2-7,15,TGCGCCAGCAGCTTGGGAATTCAGGGCCCCTACGAGCAGTACTTC,CASSLGIQGPYEQYF
.,TRBD2,TRBV7-9,TRBJ2-7,19,TGTGCCAGCAGCTTACGAGGAAATAGCGGGAGGGCCGCGTCCTACGAGCAGTACTTC,CASSLRGNSGRAASYEQYF
.,TRBD2,TRBV5-1,TRBJ2-7,15,TGCGCCAGCAGCTGGTTAGCGGGGGCAAACTACGAGCAGTACTTC,CASSWLAGANYEQYF
.,.,TRBV28,TRBJ2-7,14,TGTGCCAGCGCCGCCCCAGCGGAGATTTACGAGCAGTACTTC,CASAAPAEIYEQYF
once,.,TRBV6-6,TRBJ1-2,13,TGTGCCAGCAGTTACTTGGCTGAGGGAGGCTACACCTTC,CASSYLAEGGYTF
.,.,TRBV5-4,TRBJ2-7,15,TGTGCCAGCAGCTTCGGACTCCTTAATCCCTACGAGCAGTACTTC,CASSFGLLNPYEQYF
.,TRBD2,TRBV5-4,TRBJ2-1,16,TGTGCCAGCAGCTCCCCGGGGGGACTAGTAGGCAATGAGCAGTTCTTC,CASSSPGGLVGNEQFF
.,TRBD2,TRBV11-3,TRBJ2-5,16,TGTGCCAGCAGCTTAGCTTTTAGCGGGAGACGAAAGACCCAGTACTTC,CASSLAFSGRRKTQYF
few,TRBD2,TRBV5-1,TRBJ2-2,15,TGCGCCAGCAGGGTACTAGCGGGAGGGCCCCGGGAGCTGTTTTTT,CASRVLAGGPRELFF
few,TRBD1,TRBV4-1,TRBJ1-1,14,TGCGCCAGCAGCCCGACAGGGGGCCACACTGAAGCTTTCTTT,CASSPTGGHTEAFF
few,TRBD1,TRBV5-4,TRBJ2-5,13,TGTGCCAGCAGTCAGACAGGGGGAGAGACCCAGTACTTC,CASSQTGGETQYF
few,TRBD1,TRBV7-3,TRBJ1-2,14,TGTGCCAGCAGCTTAACAGGGGGCAACTATGGCTACACCTTC,CASSLTGGNYGYTF
few,TRBD1,TRBV18,TRBJ2-5,15,TGTGCCAGCTCACCGGGACAGGGGTTGGGAGAGACCCAGTACTTC,CASSPGQGLGETQYF
.,TRBD2,TRBV11-3,TRBJ2-1,16,TGTGCCAGCAGCCAGGGACTAGCGGGACCCTACAATGAGCAGTTCTTC,CASSQGLAGPYNEQFF
once,.,TRBV5-4,TRBJ2-7,15,TGTGCCAGCAGCTGGAGCGGTAGAGGCGCCTACGAGCAGTACTTC,CASSWSGRGAYEQYF